These T cell receptor beta chains were read from a single sample in a study of T cell responses to AZD1222 COVID-19 vaccine. Clones were read by immunoSEQ multiplex PCR, and TCRdb kept only the in-frame ones, dropping some. This table holds about 130,000 clones, roughly 90% found once. The material was peripheral blood, obtained on day 0 of AZD1222 vaccination. The receptors stem from an adult in good health. The CDR3 runs from the conserved cysteine through the conserved F or W. The order of the fields is CDR3 protein, CDR3 DNA, D gene, clone size, V gene, J gene. A D gene is named only where the DNA matches it firmly. Only some rows state a clone size, as once, few, many or a class for expanded clones.

CSVGSGTIEAFF,TGCAGCGTCGGCTCCGGGACAATCGAAGCTTTCTTT,NA,NA,TRBV29-1,TRBJ1-1
CASSVGAGVVYEQYF,TGTGCCAGCAGCGTAGGAGCGGGAGTGGTCTACGAGCAGTACTTC,TRBD2,NA,TRBV9,TRBJ2-7
CASSIFGANTGELFF,TGTGCCAGTAGTATCTTTGGGGCGAACACCGGGGAGCTGTTTTTT,NA,NA,TRBV19,TRBJ2-2
CASSPDRGWYNEQFF,TGTGCCAGCAGCCCGGACAGGGGGTGGTACAATGAGCAGTTCTTC,TRBD1,NA,TRBV11-2,TRBJ2-1
CASSMRSLVGGYTF,TGTGCCAGTAGTATGAGGTCGTTGGTAGGTGGCTACACCTTC,NA,NA,TRBV19,TRBJ1-2
CASIRDTLNTEAFF,TGTGCCAGCATTCGTGACACGTTGAACACTGAAGCTTTCTTT,NA,NA,TRBV6-5,TRBJ1-1
CATSDTTRTSDEQFF,TGTGCCACCAGTGACACTACCCGGACTAGCGATGAGCAGTTCTTC,TRBD2,NA,TRBV24-1,TRBJ2-1
CAARGTSTDTQYF,TGTGCCGCAAGGGGGACTAGCACAGATACGCAGTATTTT,NA,NA,TRBV6-5,TRBJ2-3
CASSIVGTGFGTEAFF,TGTGCCAGTAGTATAGTAGGGACAGGCTTTGGGACTGAAGCTTTCTTT,TRBD1,NA,TRBV19,TRBJ1-1
CATSDQPLAGGPFNKTQYF,TGTGCCACCAGTGACCAACCACTAGCGGGGGGACCTTTTAATAAGACCCAGTACTTC,TRBD2,NA,TRBV24-1,TRBJ2-5
CASSSPGGLETQYF,TGTGCCAGCAGTAGCCCCGGGGGTCTAGAGACCCAGTACTTC,NA,NA,TRBV25-1,TRBJ2-5
CASSLGQEGTGELFF,TGTGCCAGCAGCTTAGGGCAGGAAGGCACCGGGGAGCTGTTTTTT,NA,NA,TRBV11-1,TRBJ2-2
CASTLQGGNEQFF,TGTGCCAGTACCCTCCAAGGGGGGAATGAGCAGTTCTTC,NA,once,TRBV19,TRBJ2-1
CASSLRTGSSYNSPLHF,TGTGCCAGCAGCTTAAGGACGGGAAGCTCCTATAATTCACCCCTCCACTTT,NA,NA,TRBV7-6,TRBJ1-6
CASSKTTGATGELFF,TGTGCCAGCAGTAAGACTACAGGGGCAACCGGGGAGCTGTTTTTT,TRBD1,NA,TRBV27,TRBJ2-2
CASSVPTGGNTGELFF,TGTGCCAGTAGTGTGCCGACAGGGGGGAACACCGGGGAGCTGTTTTTT,TRBD1,NA,TRBV19,TRBJ2-2
CATSDPGTGIYGYTF,TGTGCCACCAGTGATCCAGGGACGGGGATCTATGGCTACACCTTC,NA,once,TRBV24-1,TRBJ1-2
CSVLGPWNEQFF,TGCAGCGTTCTTGGCCCTTGGAATGAGCAGTTCTTC,NA,NA,TRBV29-1,TRBJ2-1
CASSYGAATDTQYF,TGTGCCAGCAGTTACGGGGCGGCCACAGATACGCAGTATTTT,NA,few,TRBV6-2/TRBV6-3,TRBJ2-3
CASRGQFEKLFF,TGTGCCAGCAGGGGGCAATTTGAAAAACTGTTTTTT,NA,NA,TRBV28,TRBJ1-4
CASGSKGTAEAFF,TGTGCCAGCGGAAGCAAAGGGACAGCTGAAGCTTTCTTT,TRBD1,NA,TRBV14,TRBJ1-1
CATSDSRTGGNEAFF,TGTGCCACCAGTGATTCCCGGACAGGTGGAAATGAAGCTTTCTTT,TRBD1,NA,TRBV24-1,TRBJ1-1
CASSPVRGPEAFF,TGCGCCAGCAGCCCCGTGAGGGGACCTGAAGCTTTCTTT,NA,NA,TRBV5-1,TRBJ1-1
CATSDRQTSGAPLSTDTQYF,TGTGCCACCAGTGACCGGCAGACTAGCGGGGCTCCCCTTAGCACAGATACGCAGTATTTT,TRBD2,NA,TRBV24-1,TRBJ2-3
CAWSVARGWGNTIYF,TGTGCCTGGAGTGTGGCCAGGGGATGGGGAAACACCATATATTTT,NA,NA,TRBV30,TRBJ1-3
CASSYARTHGYTF,TGTGCCAGCAGTTACGCCAGGACACATGGCTACACCTTC,NA,NA,TRBV6-5,TRBJ1-2
CASSLGRGSDEQYF,TGTGCCAGCAGCTTAGGCAGGGGTTCGGACGAGCAGTACTTC,NA,NA,TRBV7-9,TRBJ2-7
CASSTPDDRAIQPQHF,TGTGCCAGTAGTACACCGGACGACAGGGCCATTCAGCCCCAGCATTTT,TRBD1,once,TRBV19,TRBJ1-5
CATSSLPRTRQETQYF,TGTGCCACCAGCAGCCTTCCGCGGACTAGGCAAGAGACCCAGTACTTC,TRBD2,NA,TRBV15,TRBJ2-5
CASSLPTGGAGGYTF,TGTGCCAGCAGCTTACCCACCGGGGGGGCGGGCGGCTACACCTTC,NA,NA,TRBV7-9,TRBJ1-2
CTRGQGMGSPLHF,TGCACCCGTGGGCAGGGAATGGGCTCACCCCTCCACTTT,NA,few,TRBV27,TRBJ1-6
CASSHQETQYF,TGTGCCAGCAGCCACCAAGAGACCCAGTACTTC,NA,NA,TRBV12-3/TRBV12-4,TRBJ2-5
CASSRTPPSGSTDTQYF,TGTGCCAGCAGCCGCACCCCCCCGAGCGGTAGCACAGATACGCAGTATTTT,NA,NA,TRBV28,TRBJ2-3
CASSLGRTLGDEKLFF,TGTGCCAGCAGCTTGGGGCGTACTCTAGGGGATGAAAAACTGTTTTTT,NA,NA,TRBV5-8,TRBJ1-4
CASSEREPYNEQFF,TGTGCCAGCAGCGAACGAGAGCCGTACAATGAGCAGTTCTTC,NA,NA,TRBV9,TRBJ2-1
CASSLAFRDRGTYEQYF,TGCGCCAGCAGCTTGGCCTTCCGGGACAGGGGGACCTACGAGCAGTACTTC,TRBD1,NA,TRBV5-1,TRBJ2-7
CASSPHSPGNTIYF,TGCGCCAGCAGCCCCCACTCCCCTGGAAACACCATATATTTT,NA,NA,TRBV4-3,TRBJ1-3
CASSLGRPGQGISEAFF,TGTGCCAGCAGCTTAGGTCGTCCGGGACAGGGGATCTCTGAAGCTTTCTTT,TRBD1,NA,TRBV7-9,TRBJ1-1
CASSLGGGRAAGELFF,TGTGCCAGCAGTTTAGGTGGCGGGAGGGCCGCCGGGGAGCTGTTTTTT,TRBD2,NA,TRBV27,TRBJ2-2
CASPQGQNTGELFF,TGTGCCAGCCCCCAGGGACAGAACACCGGGGAGCTGTTTTTT,NA,NA,TRBV7-9,TRBJ2-2
CASSPARGVNYGYTF,TGTGCCAGCTCACCAGCCAGGGGGGTAAACTATGGCTACACCTTC,TRBD1,NA,TRBV18,TRBJ1-2